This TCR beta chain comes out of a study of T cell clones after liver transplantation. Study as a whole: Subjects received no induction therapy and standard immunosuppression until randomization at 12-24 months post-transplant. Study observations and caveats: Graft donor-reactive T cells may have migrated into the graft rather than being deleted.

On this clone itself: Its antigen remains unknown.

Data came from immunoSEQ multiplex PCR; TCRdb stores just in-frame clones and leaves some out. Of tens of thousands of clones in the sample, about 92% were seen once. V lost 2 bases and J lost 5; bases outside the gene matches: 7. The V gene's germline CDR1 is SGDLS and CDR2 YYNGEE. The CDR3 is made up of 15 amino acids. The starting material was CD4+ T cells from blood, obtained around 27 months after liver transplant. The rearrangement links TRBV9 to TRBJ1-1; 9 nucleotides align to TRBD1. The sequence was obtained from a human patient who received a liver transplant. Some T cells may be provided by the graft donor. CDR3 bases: TGTGCCAGCAGCGTGGGGACAGGGAAGGTGACTGAAGCTTTCTTT. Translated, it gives CASSVGTGKVTEAFF.